The 29 T cell receptor beta chains below were found in one sample sequenced in a study. TCRdb independently ran MiXCR on the 5' RACE reads; one entry per CDR3 protein. The sample holds roughly 45,000 distinct CDR3 sequences, more than 20% seen once. Cells sorted as Tregs were CD4+, CD25+ and CD127-/low. Sequencing was done on a sample of Tregs sorted from a lymph node. The source is a female donor with breast cancer.

V gene TRBV4-2 combines with J gene TRBJ2-1; 11 positions match TRBD1. The germline V gene encodes CDR1 LGHNA and CDR2 YNFKEQ. V gave up 6 bases and J gave up 5 bases; unmatched junction bases: 9. The CDR3 spans 16 residues. In DNA form, the CDR3 reads TGTGCCAGCAGGACACTCGGGACAGGGGGAAACAATGAGCAGTTCTTC. This gives the protein CASRTLGTGGNNEQFF.

In its sample, this clonotype was seen a few times. The rearrangement joins TRBV5-1 to TRBJ2-3; TRBD2 aligns across 7 bases. Germline CDR1 reads SGHRS; CDR2 reads YFSETQ. The V and J ends lost 6 bases and 0 bases, in that order; junction bases with no gene match: 10. There are 16 residues in the CDR3. CDR3: CASNPVGGGSTDTQYF. The CDR3 nucleotides are TGCGCCAGCAACCCCGTTGGGGGGGGAAGCACAGATACGCAGTATTTT.

Only a few counts were recorded for this clonotype. The rearrangement joins TRBV5-1 to TRBJ2-1; TRBD1 matches at 8 bases. V lost 4 bases and J lost 12; bases outside the gene matches: 18. CDR1 is SGHRS, CDR2 YFSETQ, per germline. The CDR3 runs to 16 residues. CDR3 loop: CASSLGQGRVLTGQFF. The CDR3 DNA is TGCGCCAGCAGCCTCGGACAGGGCCGTGTGTTGACAGGGCAGTTCTTC. The whole variable domain, filled in from reference TRBV5-1 and TRBJ2-1, reads KAGVTQTPRYLIKTRGQQVTLSCSPISGHRSVSWYQQTPGQGLQFLFEYFSETQRNKGNFPGRFSGRQFSNSRSEMNVSTLELGDSALYLCASSLGQGRVLTGQFFGPGTRLTVL.

Ten or more counts support this clonotype. The CDR3 reads CASSQPARDRNYGYTF. The CDR3 nucleotides read TGCGCCAGCAGCCAACCCGCCCGGGACAGGAATTATGGCTACACCTTC. The chain joins TRBV4-1 to TRBJ1-2, with 8 nucleotides matching TRBD1. Trimming took 2 bases from V and 5 from J; bases not matched to a gene: 10. The germline V gene encodes CDR1 MGHRA and CDR2 YSYEKL. This CDR3 has 16 residues.

Details on this clonotype: Since no conserved phenylalanine or tryptophan closes the CDR3, a read error is the likely cause. The chain joins TRBV7-3 to TRBJ2-1; D possibly corresponds to TRBD2 (6 bases). This CDR3 is built from 13 residues. Germline values: CDR1 SGHTA, CDR2 FQGTGA. Trimming cost V 5 bases and J 13 bases, with 18 bases left between them. CDR3 in amino acids: CASSQIRGRQQFL. In DNA form, the CDR3 reads TGTGCCAGCAGCCAGATCCGTGGGAGGCAACAGTTCCTC.

At least ten counts were recorded for this clonotype. CDR3 in amino acids: CASSLDAEGYTF. The CDR3 coding sequence is TGCGCCAGCAGCTTGGACGCAGAAGGCTACACCTTC. The chain links TRBV5-1 to TRBJ1-2; D not certain. Trimming took 0 bases from V and 8 from J, leaving 8 bases between them. The CDR3 length is 12 residues. Germline assignment: CDR1 SGHRS and CDR2 YFSETQ.

This clonotype was seen once. This could be a read error, since a much larger clone is one nucleotide away. The chain employs TRBV9 and TRBJ2-3; D is ambiguous. Per the germline V gene, CDR1 is SGDLS and CDR2 is YYNGEE. The CDR3 totals 12 residues. The V and J ends lost 4 bases and 6 bases respectively, with 9 bases between them. The CDR3 DNA sequence: TGTGCCAGCAGCCCCCACGAGGATACGCAGTATTTT. It specifies CASSPHEDTQYF. Full variable domain (outside the CDR3, taken from reference TRBV9 and TRBJ2-3): DSGVTQTPKHLITATGQRVTLRCSPRSGDLSVYWYQQSLDQGLQFLIQYYNGEERAKGNILERFSAQQFPDLHSELNLSSLELGDSALYFCASSPHEDTQYFGPGTRLTVL.

This chain joins TRBV10-1 and TRBJ1-1; possibly TRBD1 for D (5 bases). This CDR3 has 12 residues. The germline CDR1 and CDR2 sequences are WNHNN and SYGVQD (reference sequence). V was cut by 3 bases and J by 11 bases, with 13 bases left in between. DNA of the CDR3: TGCGCCAGCAGTGAAGGGCAGGGAAATGCTTTCTTT. Its protein is CASSEGQGNAFF.

V usage is TRBV6-1 and J usage is TRBJ2-1; D is possibly TRBD2 (6 bases). The CDR3 spans 15 residues. The V end lost 4 bases, the J end lost 4 bases, and 14 bases lay between the germline ends. Per germline, CDR1 MNHNS and CDR2 SASEGT. The CDR3 DNA sequence: TGTGCCAGCAGTGGGAAGCGTGGGAGGTACAATGAGCAGTTCTTC. Translation gives CASSGKRGRYNEQFF.

Comment on this clonotype: At one end the junction does not follow the germline gene, possibly because of a read error. The gene calls are TRBV5-1 and TRBJ2-2, with 8 bases lining up with TRBD1. CDR3 length: 15 residues. Germline V gene sequence: CDR1 SGHRS, CDR2 YFSETQ. CDR3 sequence: CAGSLVQGANGELFF. CDR3 DNA sequence: TGCGCCGGCAGCTTGGTTCAGGGGGCGAACGGGGAGCTGTTTTTT.

The CDR3 sequence: CASRNRGGGQVDTQYF. Written as DNA, the CDR3 is TGTGCCAGCAGGAATCGGGGAGGGGGGCAGGTAGATACGCAGTATTTT. The genes are TRBV7-8 and TRBJ2-3; D may be TRBD2 (7 bases). From germline, CDR1 is SGHVS and CDR2 FQNEAQ. V dropped 6 bases and J dropped 5 bases, with 21 bases sitting between them. The CDR3 totals 16 residues.

The table lists this clonotype with a few counts. The chain has TRBV27 and TRBJ1-1; possibly TRBD1 for D (5 bases). The CDR3 has 16 amino acids. Germline lookup yields CDR1 MNHEY and CDR2 SMNVEV (reference sequence). V was shortened by 2 bases and J by 2 bases, with 15 bases between the two germline ends. The chain's CDR3 is CASSLGPWGGNTEAFF. The CDR3, as DNA: TGTGCCAGCAGTTTAGGACCGTGGGGGGGAAACACTGAAGCTTTCTTT.

The V and J genes are TRBV3-1 and TRBJ2-5; no definite D call. CDR1 and CDR2 from the germline V gene are LGHDT and YNNKEL (reference sequence). V was shortened by 4 bases and J by 0 bases, with 9 bases between the two germline ends. This CDR3 spans 14 amino acids. The CDR3: CASSLTTDQETQYF. The CDR3 DNA sequence: TGTGCCAGCAGCCTCACTACCGACCAAGAGACCCAGTACTTC.

As for this clonotype: The junction differs from germline at one of its ends, possibly a read error. J is TRBJ2-1 and V is TRBV29-1; D possibly corresponds to TRBD1 (5 bases). CDR1 and CDR2 from the germline V gene are SQVTM and ANQGSEA. The CDR3 spans 13 residues. The CDR3, as DNA: TGCAGCATTGAGCAGGGCGCCAGGTCGGATACGTTCTTC. Encoded protein: CSIEQGARSDTFF.

Many counts were recorded for this clonotype. V is TRBV11-1 and J is TRBJ2-1; 11 bases are shared with TRBD2. V lost 1 base to trimming and J lost 12 bases; unmatched junction nucleotides: 14. The CDR3 runs to 17 residues. Per the germline V gene, CDR1 is SGHAT and CDR2 is FQDESV (reference sequence). CDR3 in DNA: TGTGCCAGCAGCTTAGGGATTGGGACTAGCGGATCCCGGGTGCAGTTCTTC. This gives the protein CASSLGIGTSGSRVQFF.

This clonotype has just one count. This chain links TRBV9 with TRBJ2-1, with TRBD2 matching 7 bases. The V segment lost 4 bases and the J segment 4 bases; nucleotides outside the gene matches: 8. The germline gives CDR1 SGDLS, CDR2 YYNGEE. The CDR3 has 15 residues. Here the CDR3 reads CASSLAGSGYNEQFF. The CDR3 coding sequence is TGTGCCAGCAGCTTAGCGGGTAGCGGGTACAATGAGCAGTTCTTC.

V and J are TRBV5-1 and TRBJ1-5; no clear D. CDR3 length: 13 residues. V dropped 1 base and J dropped 5 bases, with 7 bases sitting between them. The germline V gene encodes CDR1 SGHRS and CDR2 YFSETQ. The CDR3 sequence is CASSLIPDQPQHF. The DNA for the CDR3 is TGCGCCAGCAGCTTGATCCCCGATCAGCCCCAGCATTTT.

The J gene is TRBJ2-7, the V gene TRBV29-1, with a possible D match to TRBD1 (6 bases). The CDR3 covers 12 residues. V lost 7 bases to trimming and J lost 2 bases, with 12 bases between them. Germline assignment: CDR1 SQVTM and CDR2 ANQGSEA. The CDR3 is CSAAGTTYEQYF. The CDR3 region has the DNA TGCAGCGCAGCCGGGACAACCTACGAGCAGTACTTC.

This clonotype was seen at least ten times. The rearrangement links TRBV5-6 to TRBJ2-5; 7 nucleotides match TRBD1. CDR1 and CDR2 from the germline V gene are SGHDT and YYEEEE. The CDR3 consists of 14 residues. The trim removed 5 bases at V and 4 bases at J, leaving 8 bases unmatched. The CDR3 nucleotides are TGTGCCAGCAGACCGGACAGGTTCGGAGAGACCCAGTACTTC. Amino acids: CASRPDRFGETQYF.

The chain links TRBV9 to TRBJ2-7; D is possibly TRBD2 (5 bases). Trimming shortened V by 0 bases and J by 0 bases, and 10 bases separated the two germline ends. Germline V CDR1 and CDR2: SGDLS, YYNGEE. The CDR3 extends over 15 amino acids. The CDR3 reads CASSVEPGDSYEQYF. Written as DNA, the CDR3 is TGTGCCAGCAGCGTAGAACCCGGGGACTCCTACGAGCAGTACTTC.

In its sample, this clonotype was seen a few times. The J gene is TRBJ2-1, the V gene TRBV9; 10 nucleotides align to TRBD2. Germline assignment: CDR1 SGDLS and CDR2 YYNGEE. J lost 2 bases, V lost 4 bases, and 3 bases had no gene match. The CDR3 sequence is 15 residues long. The CDR3 spells CASSPAGGPYNEQFF. CDR3 coding DNA: TGTGCCAGCAGCCCAGCGGGGGGGCCCTACAATGAGCAGTTCTTC. Complete variable domain (other parts from reference TRBV9 and TRBJ2-1): DSGVTQTPKHLITATGQRVTLRCSPRSGDLSVYWYQQSLDQGLQFLIQYYNGEERAKGNILERFSAQQFPDLHSELNLSSLELGDSALYFCASSPAGGPYNEQFFGPGTRLTVL.

This clonotype occurred many times. V usage is TRBV5-1 and J usage is TRBJ2-5, with D uncertain. The CDR3 length is 13 residues. Trimming pared 2 bases from V and 2 bases from J, leaving 7 bases between. The germline V gene has CDR1 SGHRS and CDR2 YFSETQ. The chain's CDR3 is CASSLRIQETQYF. The CDR3 DNA sequence: TGCGCCAGCAGCTTACGGATACAAGAGACCCAGTACTTC.

In the case of this clonotype: This could be a read error, since a much larger clone is one nucleotide away. Since the CDR3 does not end with the conserved phenylalanine or tryptophan, this likely comes from a read error. The chain couples TRBV20-1 to TRBJ1-3, with TRBD1 as a possible D gene (5 bases). V was pared by 3 bases and J by 0 bases, with 6 bases between. From germline, CDR1 is DFQATT and CDR2 SNEGSKA (reference sequence). This CDR3 has 13 residues. This chain's CDR3 is CSARDISGNTIYY. Written as DNA, the CDR3 is TGCAGTGCTAGGGACATCTCTGGAAACACCATATATTAT.

This clonotype was counted ten times or more. This rearrangement joins TRBV7-2 to TRBJ2-5; D is unresolved. Germline-derived CDR1 and CDR2 are SGHTA and FQGNSA. The CDR3 length is 16 residues. Trimming took off 2 bases at V and 3 bases at J, with 16 bases between the two ends. DNA of the CDR3: TGTGCCAGCAGCTTAACCGGCCCCGCTAGAGAAGAGACCCAGTACTTC. Its protein is CASSLTGPAREETQYF.

This clonotype was detected only a few times. The V and J genes are TRBV10-3 and TRBJ2-1; D is perhaps TRBD2 (5 bases). The CDR3 sequence is 13 residues long. Germline loops: CDR1 ENHRY, CDR2 SYGVKD. Trimming removed 4 bases from V and 7 bases from J, with 11 bases in between. The CDR3 sequence is CAISGPQRNEQFF. The CDR3 region has the DNA TGTGCCATCAGTGGGCCACAGCGGAATGAGCAGTTCTTC.

This clonotype was seen more than once but under ten times. The V gene is TRBV11-2, the J gene TRBJ1-1, with D maybe TRBD1 (5 bases). The CDR3 sequence is 15 residues long. The V end lost 1 base, the J end lost 5 bases, and 14 bases lay between the germline ends. Germline V gene lookup returns CDR1 SGHAT and CDR2 FQNNGV. The CDR3 is CASSLVESGLTEAFF. CDR3 coding DNA: TGTGCCAGCAGCTTAGTGGAGTCAGGGTTAACTGAAGCTTTCTTT.

The sample holds a few counts of this clonotype. This chain uses TRBV3-1 with TRBJ2-1; 13 bases are a match to TRBD2. CDR3 size: 20 residues. Germline CDR1 LGHDT, CDR2 YNNKEL (reference sequence). J was trimmed by 5 bases and V by 0 bases; bases with no gene match: 13. Here the CDR3 reads CASSQDLLAGGPVLDNEQFF. In nucleotides, the CDR3 is TGTGCCAGCAGCCAAGATCTACTAGCGGGAGGGCCTGTCTTAGACAATGAGCAGTTCTTC.

This clonotype was found a few times. The chain uses TRBV7-6 and TRBJ1-1; no reliable D call. This CDR3 is built from 15 residues. Looked up from germline, CDR1 is SGHVS and CDR2 is FNYEAQ. Trimming removed 8 bases from V and 1 base from J, with 17 bases in between. CDR3 bases: TGTGCCAGCGGTACCGATATGTTAGGGAACACTGAAGCTTTCTTT. This translates into CASGTDMLGNTEAFF.

To note about this clonotype: A read error may explain this, as a much larger clone is one base away. The chain has TRBV12-3 or TRBV12-4 and TRBJ1-1, with D unclear. The V end was cut by 8 bases, the J end by 4 bases, with 11 bases between. The CDR3 sequence is 12 residues long. DNA for the CDR3: TGTGCCAGCGGAGGATTGACCACTGAAGCTTTCTTT. This encodes CASGGLTTEAFF.